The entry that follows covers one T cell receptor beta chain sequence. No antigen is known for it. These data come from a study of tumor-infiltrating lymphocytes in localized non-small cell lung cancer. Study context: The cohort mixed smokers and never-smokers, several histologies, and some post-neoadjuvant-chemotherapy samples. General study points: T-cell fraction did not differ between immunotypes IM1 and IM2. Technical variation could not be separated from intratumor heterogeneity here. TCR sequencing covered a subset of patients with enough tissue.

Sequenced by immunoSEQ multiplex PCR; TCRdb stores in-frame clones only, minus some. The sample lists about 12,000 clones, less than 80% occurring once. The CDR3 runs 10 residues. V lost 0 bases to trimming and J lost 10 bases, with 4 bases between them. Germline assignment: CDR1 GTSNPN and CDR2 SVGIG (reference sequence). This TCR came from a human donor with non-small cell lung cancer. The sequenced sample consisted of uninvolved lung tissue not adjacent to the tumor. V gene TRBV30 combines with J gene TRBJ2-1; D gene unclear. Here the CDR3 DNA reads TGTGCCTGGAGTGTAGGGGAGCAGTTCTTC. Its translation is CAWSVGEQFF.